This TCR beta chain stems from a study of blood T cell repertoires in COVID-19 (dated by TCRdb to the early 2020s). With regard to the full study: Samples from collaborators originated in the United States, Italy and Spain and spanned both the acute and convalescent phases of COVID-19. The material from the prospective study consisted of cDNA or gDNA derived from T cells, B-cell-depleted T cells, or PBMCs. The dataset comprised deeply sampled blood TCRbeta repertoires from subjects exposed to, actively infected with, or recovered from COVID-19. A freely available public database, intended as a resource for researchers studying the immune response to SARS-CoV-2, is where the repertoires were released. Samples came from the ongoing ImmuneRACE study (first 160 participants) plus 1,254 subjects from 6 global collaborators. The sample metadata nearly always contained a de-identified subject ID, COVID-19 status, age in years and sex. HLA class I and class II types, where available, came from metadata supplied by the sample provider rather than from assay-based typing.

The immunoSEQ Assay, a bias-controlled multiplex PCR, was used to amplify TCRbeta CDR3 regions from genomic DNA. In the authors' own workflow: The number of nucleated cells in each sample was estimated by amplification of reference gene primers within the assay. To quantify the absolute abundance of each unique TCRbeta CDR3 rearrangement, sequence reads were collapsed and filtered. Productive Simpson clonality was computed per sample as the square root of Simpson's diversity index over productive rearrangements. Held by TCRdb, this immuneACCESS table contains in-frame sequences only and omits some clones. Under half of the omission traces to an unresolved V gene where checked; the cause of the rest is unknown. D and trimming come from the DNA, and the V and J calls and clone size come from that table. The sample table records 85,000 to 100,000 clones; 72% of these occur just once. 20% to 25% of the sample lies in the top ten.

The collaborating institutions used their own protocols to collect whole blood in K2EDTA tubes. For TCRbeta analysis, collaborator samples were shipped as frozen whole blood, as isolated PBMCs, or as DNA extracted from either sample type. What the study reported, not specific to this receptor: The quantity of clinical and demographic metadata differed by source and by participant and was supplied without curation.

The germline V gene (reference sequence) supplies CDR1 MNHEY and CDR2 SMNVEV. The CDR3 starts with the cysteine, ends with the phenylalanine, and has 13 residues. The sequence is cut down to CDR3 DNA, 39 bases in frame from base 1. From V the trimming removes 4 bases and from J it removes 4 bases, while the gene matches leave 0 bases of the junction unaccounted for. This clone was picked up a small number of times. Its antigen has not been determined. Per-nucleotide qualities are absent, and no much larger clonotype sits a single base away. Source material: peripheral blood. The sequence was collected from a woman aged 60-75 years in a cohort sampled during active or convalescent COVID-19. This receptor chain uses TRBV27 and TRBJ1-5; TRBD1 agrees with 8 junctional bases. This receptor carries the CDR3 CASSWTGNQPQHF. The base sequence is TGTGCCAGCAGTTGGACAGGGAATCAGCCCCAGCATTTT.